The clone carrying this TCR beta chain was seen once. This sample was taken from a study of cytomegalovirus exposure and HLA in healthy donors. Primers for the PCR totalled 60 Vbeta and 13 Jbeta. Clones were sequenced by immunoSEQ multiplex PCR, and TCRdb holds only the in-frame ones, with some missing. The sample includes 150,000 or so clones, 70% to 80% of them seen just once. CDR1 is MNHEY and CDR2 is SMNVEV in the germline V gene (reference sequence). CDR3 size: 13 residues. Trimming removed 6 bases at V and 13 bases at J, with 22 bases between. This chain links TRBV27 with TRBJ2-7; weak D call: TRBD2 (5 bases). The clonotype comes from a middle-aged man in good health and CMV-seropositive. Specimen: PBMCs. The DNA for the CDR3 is TGTGCCAGCAGCCCTAATGCGGGCGGGCGTGCTTACTTC. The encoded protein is CASSPNAGGRAYF.